These 3 T cell receptor beta chains originate from one sample sequenced in a study of CD8+ T cells in alopecia areata (dated by TCRdb to about 2018). Receptors were amplified or captured by the immunoSEQ multiplex PCR assay. RNA was extracted from all samples and reverse transcribed into cDNA, which served as template for TCR sequencing. TCRdb retrieved this table from immuneACCESS and kept in-frame rearrangements only. Not all clones are present; in checked studies, unresolved V genes account for under half, and no reason is known for the remainder. The sample has fewer than 90,000 clones on record, around 54% of them singletons. The top ten clones comprise approximately 5.4% of the sample. Material: NKG2D-high CD8+ T cells sorted from blood. In the paper's terms, the cell subset or site label means: sorted CD8+ NKG2D-high blood T cells. Receptors were obtained from a human donor with alopecia areata.

The J gene is TRBJ2-5, the V gene TRBV4-1; 8 nucleotides agree with TRBD2. The junction had 4 bases not matched to a gene; V was cut back by 2 bases and J by 5 bases. The CDR3 sequence is 14 residues long. Germline loops: CDR1 MGHRA, CDR2 YSYEKL. Here the CDR3 DNA reads TGCGCCAGCAGCCAATCGGGACTAGATGAGACCCAGTACTTC. It translates to CASSQSGLDETQYF.

V gene TRBV5-1 combines with J gene TRBJ2-7; TRBD1 matches 7 bases. CDR3 length: 16 residues. V gave up 4 bases and J gave up 0 bases; unmatched junction bases: 10. The V gene's germline CDR1 is SGHRS and CDR2 YFSETQ. The CDR3, as DNA: TGCGCCAGCAGCCACTCCGGGACAGACTACTCCTACGAGCAGTACTTC. Protein product: CASSHSGTDYSYEQYF.

This clone was detected a few times. The V call is TRBV21-1, the J call TRBJ2-1; the tabulated D call, TRBD2, remains unverified against the DNA. TRBV21-1 is shown as a pseudogene. This CDR3 has 16 amino acids. The CDR3 spells CASSKALAGALNEQFF. CDR3 coding DNA: TGTGCCAGCAGCAAAGCGCTAGCGGGAGCTTTGAATGAGCAGTTCTTC.